This T cell receptor (beta chain) was obtained from a study of T cell responses to AZD1222 COVID-19 vaccine. Findings and caveats of the study: Unmutated variant regions reportedly attract nearly half of all spike-specific TCRs. Most donors were white British and more were female, and clonal diversity was possibly underestimated. Vaccination with two AZD1222 doses was followed by a rise in Spike-specific TCR breadth and depth. Among those given AZD1222, only 6 or 7 were seropositive at baseline.

As to this clone: Its antigen is unknown.

Here immunoSEQ multiplex PCR was the method, and the copy in TCRdb shows in-frame clones only, minus some. The sample holds 150,000 to 200,000 clones; about 87% are singletons and the top ten take about 4.1%. This CDR3 region has 15 residues. The V gene lost 5 bases and the J gene lost 3 bases, with 16 bases spanning the gap. CDR1 is MDHEN and CDR2 is SYDVKM in the germline V gene. The TCR comes from an adult who received the MenACWY meningococcal vaccine as a control. The rearrangement joins TRBV28 to TRBJ1-2, with TRBD1 as a possible D gene (5 bases). The sample consisted of peripheral blood, taken 28 days after the second dose of the MenACWY control vaccine. DNA for the CDR3: TGTGCCAGCAGTAGCGACCAGCAGGGAGACTATGGCTACACCTTC. Translating it yields CASSSDQQGDYGYTF.